This T cell receptor (beta chain) was identified during a study of blood T cells in healthy people across ages (dated by TCRdb to the mid-2010s). For context, the study as a whole: In model experiments, roughly one uniquely barcoded TCR beta cDNA molecule per two T cells was captured by template switching. To avoid experimental bias, donors of different ages were spread randomly across the sequencing lanes. The study analyzed two additional independent replicas of 1 million unique cDNA reads from the same blood draw for two donors, one aged 18 to 30 and one aged 80 or older. Using deep sequencing normalized with unique cDNA molecular identifiers, the study measured how TCR beta repertoire diversity changes with age. Four age groups were formed from the donors: young (average approximately 15 years), middle-aged (approximately 41), aged (around 62) and long-lived (approximately 78). Study-wide conclusions, independent of this receptor: Estimates of total diversity based on one million sequenced T cells were regarded as lower bounds and as underestimates. Bulk unsorted PBMC profiling prevented conclusive comparison of naive and antigen-experienced compartments. Because donor CMV infection status was unknown, age-related changes in expanded clonotypes were potentially confounded. Observed TCR beta diversity per million T cells fell roughly linearly with age, and a significant reduction was already apparent by age about 38. Compared with the aged group, the long-lived group had more naive CD4+ T cells, fewer expanded clones and increased TCR diversity, suggesting age selection. Observed TCR beta diversity correlated strongly with the percentage of naive T cells measured by flow cytometry.

Trimming takes 4 bases off V and 3 bases off J; junction bases not matched to a gene: 7. CDR1 and CDR2, looked up from the germline V gene, are MNHNS and SASEGT. The CDR3 starts with the cysteine, ends with the phenylalanine, and has 15 residues. Only CDR3 DNA is held: 45 bases, read in frame from base 1. Donors were a few dozen systemically healthy Caucasian individuals from Russia aged roughly 6 to 90 years. Each donor gave 8 to 10 milliliters of peripheral blood, drawn into EDTA-treated Vacutainer tubes. Ficoll-Paque density-gradient centrifugation was used to isolate PBMCs, with at least 6.5 million per sample. Trizol reagent was used to extract total RNA from PBMCs, with at least 5.5 micrograms per sample. Naive CD45RAhigh/CD27high T cell percentages were measured by flow cytometry on a PBMC aliquot from every donor. Libraries were prepared through 5' RACE. TCRdb lists the instrument as Illumina HiSeq 2500. A second PCR of roughly 7 to 11 cycles was performed with a sample-barcoded 5' primer and a J-beta primer mix. Each TCR beta cDNA molecule received a unique molecular identifier from a template-switch 5' adaptor carrying 12 random nucleotides. At least 3 million CDR3-containing paired-end reads were obtained from each sample. The Mint cDNA synthesis kit, primed by a TRBC-specific oligonucleotide, was used to synthesize first-strand cDNA from all RNA. All cDNA was treated with uracil-DNA glycosylase and then went through a first 18-cycle PCR with the universal primers M1SS and BC2_uni_R. The paper's data handling went like this. Normalization of each sample was performed by random selection of 1 million high-quality reads, each carrying a distinct molecular identifier. Reads sharing molecular identifiers were discarded rather than binned into consensus sequences. MiTCR, set to a Q25 quality threshold and the strictest error-elimination algorithm, was used for CDR3 identification, clonotype clustering and error correction. A nonparametric unseen species model with Euler transformation was used to estimate lower-bound total TCR beta diversity. Using fastp at Q25 and MiXCR, TCRdb reprocessed the public reads and kept productive beta chains. Identical CDR3 proteins give one entry, which carries the most common genes and DNA. TCRdb, not the original authors, processed these V and J calls. This sample lists about 1.6 million distinct CDR3 sequences; around 36% were detected once. Of the sample, approximately 10% falls within the top ten clones.

Points on this clonotype: Its antigen target is currently unknown. Qualities for individual bases were not recorded, and no much larger clone is one base off.

The clonotype was recovered from a woman aged 30 to 39 in good health. The chain links TRBV6-1 with TRBJ2-7, with 9 bases matching TRBD1. The material sequenced was blood. The DNA sequence is TGTGCCAGCAGTGGAGGGACAGGGAAGCTCTACGAGCAGTACTTC. Translated, it gives CASSGGTGKLYEQYF.